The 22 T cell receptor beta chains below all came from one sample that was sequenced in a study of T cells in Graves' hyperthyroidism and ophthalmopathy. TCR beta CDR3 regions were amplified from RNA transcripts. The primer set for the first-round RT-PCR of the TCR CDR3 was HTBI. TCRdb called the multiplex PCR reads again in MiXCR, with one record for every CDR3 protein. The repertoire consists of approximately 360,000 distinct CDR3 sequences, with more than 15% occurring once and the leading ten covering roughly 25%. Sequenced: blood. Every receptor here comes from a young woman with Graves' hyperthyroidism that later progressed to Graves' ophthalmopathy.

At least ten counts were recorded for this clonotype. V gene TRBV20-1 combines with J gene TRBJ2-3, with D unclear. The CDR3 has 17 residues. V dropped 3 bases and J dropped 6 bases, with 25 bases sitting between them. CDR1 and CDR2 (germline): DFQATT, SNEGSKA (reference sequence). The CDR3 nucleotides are TGCAGTGCTAGGGGGTTAGGGCCCCTCGGCGGTTCGGATACGCAGTATTTT. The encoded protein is CSARGLGPLGGSDTQYF.

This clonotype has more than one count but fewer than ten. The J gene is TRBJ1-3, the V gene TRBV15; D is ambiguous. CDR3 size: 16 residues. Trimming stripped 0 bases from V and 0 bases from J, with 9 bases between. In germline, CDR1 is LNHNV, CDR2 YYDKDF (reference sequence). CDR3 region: CATSRDPGSSGNTIYF. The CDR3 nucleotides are TGTGCCACCAGCAGAGACCCGGGTAGCTCTGGAAACACCATATATTTT.

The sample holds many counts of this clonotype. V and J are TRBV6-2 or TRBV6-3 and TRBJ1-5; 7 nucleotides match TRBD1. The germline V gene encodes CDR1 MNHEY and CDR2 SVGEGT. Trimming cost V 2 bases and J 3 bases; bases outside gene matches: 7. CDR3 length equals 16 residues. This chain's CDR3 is CASSYAYRGTNQPQHF. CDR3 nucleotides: TGTGCCAGCAGTTACGCTTACAGGGGCACCAATCAGCCCCAGCATTTT.

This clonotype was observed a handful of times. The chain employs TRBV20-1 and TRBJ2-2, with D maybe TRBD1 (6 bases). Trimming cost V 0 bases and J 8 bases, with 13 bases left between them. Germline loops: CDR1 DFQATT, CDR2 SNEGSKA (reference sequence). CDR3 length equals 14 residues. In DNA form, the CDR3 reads TGCAGTGCTAGAGATGACCTACAGGGTGGGGAGCTGTTTTTT. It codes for CSARDDLQGGELFF.

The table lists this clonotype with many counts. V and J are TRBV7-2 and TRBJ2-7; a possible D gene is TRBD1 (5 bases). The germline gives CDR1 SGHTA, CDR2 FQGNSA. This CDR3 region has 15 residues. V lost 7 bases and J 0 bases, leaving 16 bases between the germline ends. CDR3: CASTLKWGHSYEQYF. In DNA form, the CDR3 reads TGTGCCAGCACTCTGAAATGGGGCCACTCCTACGAGCAGTACTTC.

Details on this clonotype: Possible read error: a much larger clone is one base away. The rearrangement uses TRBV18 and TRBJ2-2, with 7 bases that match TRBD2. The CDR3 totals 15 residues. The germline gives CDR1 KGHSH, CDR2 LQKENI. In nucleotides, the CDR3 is TGTTCCAGCTCGCCTCCTGGGAGGGCTCCGGGGGAGCTGTTTTTT. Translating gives CSSSPPGRAPGELFF.

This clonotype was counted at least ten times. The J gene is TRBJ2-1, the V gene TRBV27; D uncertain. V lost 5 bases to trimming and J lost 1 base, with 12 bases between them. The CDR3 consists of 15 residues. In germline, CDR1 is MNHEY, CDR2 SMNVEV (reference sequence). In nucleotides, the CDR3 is TGTGCCAGCAGTCCCAGCTTAATGTCCTACAATGAGCAGTTCTTC. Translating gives CASSPSLMSYNEQFF.

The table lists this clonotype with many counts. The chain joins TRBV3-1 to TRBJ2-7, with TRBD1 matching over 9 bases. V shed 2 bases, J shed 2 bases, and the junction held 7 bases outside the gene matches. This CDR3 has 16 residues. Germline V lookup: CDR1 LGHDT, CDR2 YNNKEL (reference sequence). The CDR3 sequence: CASSQTGTGNPYEQYF. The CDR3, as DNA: TGTGCCAGCAGCCAAACCGGGACAGGGAACCCCTACGAGCAGTACTTC.

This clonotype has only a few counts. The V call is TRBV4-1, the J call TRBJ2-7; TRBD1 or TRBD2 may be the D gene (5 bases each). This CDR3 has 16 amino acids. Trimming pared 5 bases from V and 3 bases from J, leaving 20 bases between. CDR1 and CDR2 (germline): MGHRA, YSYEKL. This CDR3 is CASSGGDISGYYEQYF. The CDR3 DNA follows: TGCGCCAGCAGCGGGGGAGACATAAGCGGTTACTACGAGCAGTACTTC.

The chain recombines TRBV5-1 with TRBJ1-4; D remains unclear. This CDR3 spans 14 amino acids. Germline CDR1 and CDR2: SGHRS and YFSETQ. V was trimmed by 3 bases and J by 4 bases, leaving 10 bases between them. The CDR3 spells CASSSAGLNEKLFF. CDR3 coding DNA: TGCGCCAGCAGCTCGGCGGGTCTTAATGAAAAACTGTTTTTT.

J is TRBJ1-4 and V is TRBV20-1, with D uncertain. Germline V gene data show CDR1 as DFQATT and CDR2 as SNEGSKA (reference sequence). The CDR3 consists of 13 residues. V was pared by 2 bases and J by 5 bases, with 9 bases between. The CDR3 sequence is CSARKGNNEKLFF. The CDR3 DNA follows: TGCAGTGCTAGAAAAGGAAACAATGAAAAACTGTTTTTT.

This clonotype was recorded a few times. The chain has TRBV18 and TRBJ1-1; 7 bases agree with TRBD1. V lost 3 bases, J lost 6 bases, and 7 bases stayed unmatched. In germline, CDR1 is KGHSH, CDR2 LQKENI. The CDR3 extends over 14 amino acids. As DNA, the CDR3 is TGTGCCAGCTCACCGAGCTACGGGACAGCTGAAGCTTTCTTT. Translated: CASSPSYGTAEAFF.

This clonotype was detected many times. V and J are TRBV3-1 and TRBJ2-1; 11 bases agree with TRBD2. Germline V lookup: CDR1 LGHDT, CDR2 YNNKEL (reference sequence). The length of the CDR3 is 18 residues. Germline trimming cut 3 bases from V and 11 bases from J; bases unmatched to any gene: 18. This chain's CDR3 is CASSQGQELAGGESKQFF. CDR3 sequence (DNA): TGTGCCAGCAGCCAGGGTCAGGAGTTAGCGGGAGGGGAGAGTAAGCAGTTCTTC.

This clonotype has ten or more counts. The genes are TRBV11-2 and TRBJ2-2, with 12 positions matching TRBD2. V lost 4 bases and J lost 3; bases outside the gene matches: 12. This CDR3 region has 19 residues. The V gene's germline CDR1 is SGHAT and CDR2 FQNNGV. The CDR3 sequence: CASSSFGLAGRAYTGELFF. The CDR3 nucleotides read TGTGCCAGCAGCTCCTTTGGACTAGCGGGAAGGGCTTACACCGGGGAGCTGTTTTTT.

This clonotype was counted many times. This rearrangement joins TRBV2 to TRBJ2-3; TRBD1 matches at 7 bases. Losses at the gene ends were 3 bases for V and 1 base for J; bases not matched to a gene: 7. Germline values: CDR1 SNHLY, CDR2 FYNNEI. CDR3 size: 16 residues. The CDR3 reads CASSERTGQGTDTQYF. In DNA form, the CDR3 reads TGTGCCAGCAGTGAGAGGACAGGCCAGGGCACAGATACGCAGTATTTT.

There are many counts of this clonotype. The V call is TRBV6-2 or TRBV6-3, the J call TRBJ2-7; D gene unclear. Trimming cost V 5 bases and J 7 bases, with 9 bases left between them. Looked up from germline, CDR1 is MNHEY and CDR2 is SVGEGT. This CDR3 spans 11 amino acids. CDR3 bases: TGTGCCAGCAGTATCAAGTGGGAGCAGTACTTC. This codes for CASSIKWEQYF.

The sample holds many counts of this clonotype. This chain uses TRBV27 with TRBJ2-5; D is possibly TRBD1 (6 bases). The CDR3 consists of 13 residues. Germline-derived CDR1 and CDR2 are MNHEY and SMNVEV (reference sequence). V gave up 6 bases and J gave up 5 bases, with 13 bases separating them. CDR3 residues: CASSQGMFETQYF. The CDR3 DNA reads TGTGCCAGCAGCCAGGGGATGTTTGAGACCCAGTACTTC.

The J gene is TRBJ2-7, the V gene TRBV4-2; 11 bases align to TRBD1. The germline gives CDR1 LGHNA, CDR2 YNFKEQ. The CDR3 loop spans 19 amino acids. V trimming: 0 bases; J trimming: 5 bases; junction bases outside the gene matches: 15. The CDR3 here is CASSQEVAGVRDRGDEQYF. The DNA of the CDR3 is TGTGCCAGCAGCCAAGAAGTCGCGGGGGTACGGGACAGGGGGGACGAGCAGTACTTC.

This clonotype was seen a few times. The CDR3 region has the DNA TGTGCCAGCAGCCAAGGACTGGGAGGGATTGAGCAGTACTTC. This gives the protein CASSQGLGGIEQYF. The rearrangement joins TRBV3-1 to TRBJ2-7, with 7 positions matching TRBD2. Unmatched junction bases numbered 7, after V lost 1 base and J lost 7 bases. From germline, CDR1 is LGHDT and CDR2 YNNKEL (reference sequence). The CDR3 covers 14 residues.

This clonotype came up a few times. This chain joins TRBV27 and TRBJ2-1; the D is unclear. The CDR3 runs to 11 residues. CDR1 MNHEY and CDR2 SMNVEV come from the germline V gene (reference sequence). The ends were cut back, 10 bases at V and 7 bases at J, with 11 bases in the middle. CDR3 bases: TGTGCCACCCTGGTGCGGAATGAGCAGTTCTTC. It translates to CATLVRNEQFF.

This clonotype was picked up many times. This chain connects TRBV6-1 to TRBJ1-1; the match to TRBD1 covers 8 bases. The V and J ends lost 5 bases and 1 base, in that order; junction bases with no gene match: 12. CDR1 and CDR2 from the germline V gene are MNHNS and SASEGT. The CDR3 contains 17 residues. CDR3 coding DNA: TGTGCCAGCAGTTACGCGGCCAGGGGGCCGAGGAACACTGAAGCTTTCTTT. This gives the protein CASSYAARGPRNTEAFF.

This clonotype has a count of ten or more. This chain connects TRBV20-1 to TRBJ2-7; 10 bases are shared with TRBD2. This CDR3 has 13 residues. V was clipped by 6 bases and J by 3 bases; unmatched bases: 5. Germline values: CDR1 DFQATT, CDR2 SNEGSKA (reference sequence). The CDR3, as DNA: TGCAGTGCGGGGACTAGCGAGAACTACGAGCAGTACTTC. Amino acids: CSAGTSENYEQYF.